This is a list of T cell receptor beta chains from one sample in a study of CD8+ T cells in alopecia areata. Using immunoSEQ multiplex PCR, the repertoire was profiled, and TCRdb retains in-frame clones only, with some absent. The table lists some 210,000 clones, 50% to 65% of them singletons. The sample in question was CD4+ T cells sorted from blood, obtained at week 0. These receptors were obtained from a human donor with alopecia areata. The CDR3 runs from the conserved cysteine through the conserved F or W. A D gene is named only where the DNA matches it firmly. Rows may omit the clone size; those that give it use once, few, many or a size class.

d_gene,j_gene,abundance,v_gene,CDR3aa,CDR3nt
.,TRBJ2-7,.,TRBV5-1,CASSLAQEAVSYEQYF,TGCGCCAGCAGCTTGGCCCAGGAAGCGGTATCCTACGAGCAGTACTTC
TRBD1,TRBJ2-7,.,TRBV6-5,CASSSDRGGLYEQYF,TGTGCCAGCAGTTCGGACAGGGGAGGACTATACGAGCAGTACTTC
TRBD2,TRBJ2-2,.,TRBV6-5,CASSSSGRPGELFF,TGTGCCAGTTCGTCTAGCGGACGTCCCGGGGAGCTGTTTTTT
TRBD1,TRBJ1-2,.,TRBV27,CASSSQQGAYGYTF,TGTGCCAGCAGTTCTCAACAGGGGGCGTATGGCTACACCTTC
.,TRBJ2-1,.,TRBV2,CASSPWNEQFF,TGTGCCAGCAGCCCGTGGAATGAGCAGTTCTTC
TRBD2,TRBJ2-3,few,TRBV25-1,CASTTLAGATDTQYF,TGTGCCAGCACCACCCTAGCGGGAGCCACAGATACGCAGTATTTT
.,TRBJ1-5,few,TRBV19,CASSRRADSNQPQHF,TGTGCCAGTAGTCGGCGAGCAGATAGCAATCAGCCCCAGCATTTT
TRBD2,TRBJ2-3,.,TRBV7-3,CASSPPGASGRLRTDTQYF,TGTGCCAGCAGCCCTCCTGGGGCTAGCGGCAGATTACGCACAGATACGCAGTATTTT
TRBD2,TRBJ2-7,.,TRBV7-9,CASSSTSGGDEQYF,TGTGCCAGCAGCTCGACTAGCGGGGGTGATGAGCAGTACTTC
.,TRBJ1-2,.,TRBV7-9,CASSLDTTLNGYTF,TGTGCCAGCAGCTTAGACACGACCCTCAACGGCTACACCTTC
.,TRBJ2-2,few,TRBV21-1,CASSKVGVLTEAGELFF,TGTGCCAGCAGCAAGGTCGGAGTTTTGACAGAGGCCGGGGAGCTGTTTTTT
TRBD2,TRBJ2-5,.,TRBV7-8,CASSPASGRASETQYF,TGTGCCAGCAGCCCCGCTAGCGGGAGGGCCTCAGAGACCCAGTACTTC
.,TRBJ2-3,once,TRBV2,CASSRLLAGTQYF,TGTGCCAGCAGCCGCTTACTAGCAGGCACGCAGTATTTT
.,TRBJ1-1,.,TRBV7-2,CASSFRPGHEAFF,TGTGCCAGCAGCTTCCGGCCAGGCCACGAAGCTTTCTTT
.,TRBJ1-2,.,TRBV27,CASSSQGPYGYTF,TGTGCCAGCAGTTCCCAGGGCCCGTATGGCTACACCTTC
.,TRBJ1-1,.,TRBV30,CAWSVGHMNTEAFF,TGTGCCTGGAGTGTGGGACATATGAACACTGAAGCTTTCTTT
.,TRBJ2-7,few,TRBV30,CAWSRSQTEPGQYSYEQYF,TGTGCCTGGAGCCGATCTCAAACCGAGCCGGGACAATACTCCTACGAGCAGTACTTC
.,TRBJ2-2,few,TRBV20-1,CSALYSGELFF,TGCAGTGCTCTTTACTCCGGGGAGCTGTTTTTT
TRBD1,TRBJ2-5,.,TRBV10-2,CASSETWGQGLPETQYF,TGCGCCAGCAGTGAGACCTGGGGACAGGGGCTCCCAGAGACCCAGTACTTC
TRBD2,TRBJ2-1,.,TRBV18,CASSREPRTSGMNEQFF,TGTGCCAGCTCACGTGAACCCCGGACTAGCGGGATGAATGAGCAGTTCTTC
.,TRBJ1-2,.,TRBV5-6,CASTSTGTTDGYTF,TGTGCCAGCACCTCAACCGGGACGACGGATGGCTACACCTTC
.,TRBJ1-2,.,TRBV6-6,CASSYSTGNGYTF,TGTGCCAGCAGTTACTCCACAGGGAATGGCTACACCTTC
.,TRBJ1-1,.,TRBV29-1,CSADGDTEAFF,TGCAGCGCAGACGGGGACACTGAAGCTTTCTTT
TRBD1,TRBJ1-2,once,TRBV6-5,CATAGPGTAYGYTF,TGTGCCACCGCAGGCCCCGGGACAGCATATGGCTACACCTTC
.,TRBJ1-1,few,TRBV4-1,CASSQDQAGMNTEAFF,TGCGCCAGCAGCCAAGACCAAGCAGGGATGAACACTGAAGCTTTCTTT
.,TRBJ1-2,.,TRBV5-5,CASSLGLGQLDNYGYTF,TGTGCCAGCAGCTTGGGTTTAGGACAGTTGGATAACTATGGCTACACCTTC
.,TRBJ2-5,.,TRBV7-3,CASSSNPGSRETQYF,TGTGCCAGCAGCTCTAATCCCGGGAGCAGAGAGACCCAGTACTTC
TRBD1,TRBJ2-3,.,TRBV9,CASSVEVGQGADTQYF,TGTGCCAGCAGCGTAGAGGTGGGACAGGGGGCGGATACGCAGTATTTT
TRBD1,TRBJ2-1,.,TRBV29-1,CSVGGQGAREQFF,TGCAGCGTTGGAGGACAGGGGGCGCGTGAGCAGTTCTTC
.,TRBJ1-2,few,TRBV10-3,CAISEIDYGYTF,TGTGCCATCAGTGAAATCGACTATGGCTACACCTTC
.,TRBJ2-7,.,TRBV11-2,CASSLDFVSYEQYF,TGTGCCAGCAGCTTAGACTTCGTTTCCTACGAGCAGTACTTC
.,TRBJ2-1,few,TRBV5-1,CASSLTGTASSYNEQFF,TGCGCCAGCAGCTTGACGGGGACCGCAAGCTCCTACAATGAGCAGTTCTTC
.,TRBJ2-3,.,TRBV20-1,CSASRADTQYF,TGCAGTGCTAGTAGGGCAGATACGCAGTATTTT